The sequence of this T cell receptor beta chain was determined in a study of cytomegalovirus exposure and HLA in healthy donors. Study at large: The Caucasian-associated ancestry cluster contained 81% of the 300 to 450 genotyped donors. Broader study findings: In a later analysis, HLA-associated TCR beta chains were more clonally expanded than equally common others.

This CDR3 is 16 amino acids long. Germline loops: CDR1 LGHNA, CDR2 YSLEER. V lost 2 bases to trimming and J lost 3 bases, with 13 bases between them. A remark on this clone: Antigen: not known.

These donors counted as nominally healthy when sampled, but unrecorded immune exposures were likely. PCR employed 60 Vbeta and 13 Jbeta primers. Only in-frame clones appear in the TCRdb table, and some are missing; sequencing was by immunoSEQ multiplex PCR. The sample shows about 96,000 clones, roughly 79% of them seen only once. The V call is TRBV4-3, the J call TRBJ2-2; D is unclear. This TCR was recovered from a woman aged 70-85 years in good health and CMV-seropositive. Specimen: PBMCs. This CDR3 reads CASSQLVLGDTGELFF. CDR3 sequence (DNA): TGCGCCAGCAGCCAACTTGTCCTAGGTGACACCGGGGAGCTGTTTTTT.